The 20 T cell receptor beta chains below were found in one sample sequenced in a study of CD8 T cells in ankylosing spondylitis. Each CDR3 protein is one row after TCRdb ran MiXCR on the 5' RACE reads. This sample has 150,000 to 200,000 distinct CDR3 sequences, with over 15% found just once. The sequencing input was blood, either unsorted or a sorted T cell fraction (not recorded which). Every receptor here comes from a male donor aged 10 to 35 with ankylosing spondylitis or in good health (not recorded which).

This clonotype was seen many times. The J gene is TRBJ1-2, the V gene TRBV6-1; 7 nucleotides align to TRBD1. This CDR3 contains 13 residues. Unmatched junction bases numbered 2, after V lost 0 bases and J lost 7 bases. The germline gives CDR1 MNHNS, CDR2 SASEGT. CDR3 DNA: TGTGCCAGCAGTGAAGCAGACAGGGTTGGCTACACCTTC. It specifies CASSEADRVGYTF.

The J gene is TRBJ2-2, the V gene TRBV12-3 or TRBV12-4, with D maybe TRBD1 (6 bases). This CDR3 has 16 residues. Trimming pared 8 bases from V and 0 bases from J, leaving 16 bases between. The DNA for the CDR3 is TGTGCCAGCTCCCCCTGGGGGCTAGCGAACACCGGGGAGCTGTTTTTT. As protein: CASSPWGLANTGELFF.

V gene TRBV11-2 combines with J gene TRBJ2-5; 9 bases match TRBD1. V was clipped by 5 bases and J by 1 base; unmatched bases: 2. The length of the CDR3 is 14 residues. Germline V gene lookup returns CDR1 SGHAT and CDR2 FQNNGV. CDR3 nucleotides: TGTGCCAGCAGCCAGACAGGGGGCCAAGAGACCCAGTACTTC. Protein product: CASSQTGGQETQYF.

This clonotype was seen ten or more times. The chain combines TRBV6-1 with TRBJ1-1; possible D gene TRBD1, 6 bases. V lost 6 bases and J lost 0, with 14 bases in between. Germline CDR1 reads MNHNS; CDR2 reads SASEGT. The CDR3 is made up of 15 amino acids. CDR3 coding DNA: TGTGCCAGCAGCCTCAGGGGTCTGATGAACACTGAAGCTTTCTTT. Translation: CASSLRGLMNTEAFF.

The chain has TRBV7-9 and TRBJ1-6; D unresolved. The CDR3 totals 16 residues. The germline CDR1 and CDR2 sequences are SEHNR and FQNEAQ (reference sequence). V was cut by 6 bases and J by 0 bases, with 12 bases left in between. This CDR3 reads CASSLGQSSYNSPLHF. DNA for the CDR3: TGTGCCAGCAGTTTGGGCCAAAGCTCCTATAATTCACCCCTCCACTTT.

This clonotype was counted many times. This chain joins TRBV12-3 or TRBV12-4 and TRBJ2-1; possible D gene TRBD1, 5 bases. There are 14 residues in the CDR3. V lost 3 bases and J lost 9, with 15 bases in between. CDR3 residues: CASSFIQGRAEQFF. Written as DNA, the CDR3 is TGTGCCAGCAGTTTTATCCAGGGCAGGGCTGAGCAGTTCTTC.

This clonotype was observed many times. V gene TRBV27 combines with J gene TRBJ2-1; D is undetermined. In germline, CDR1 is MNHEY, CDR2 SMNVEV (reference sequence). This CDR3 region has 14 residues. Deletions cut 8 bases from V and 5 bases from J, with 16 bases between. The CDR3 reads CASHRPGENNEQFF. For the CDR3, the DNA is TGTGCCAGCCACCGTCCAGGAGAGAACAATGAGCAGTTCTTC.

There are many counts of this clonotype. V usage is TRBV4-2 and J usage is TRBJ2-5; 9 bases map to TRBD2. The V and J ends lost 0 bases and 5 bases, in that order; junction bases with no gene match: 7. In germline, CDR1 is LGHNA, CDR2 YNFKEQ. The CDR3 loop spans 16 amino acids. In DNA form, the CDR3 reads TGTGCCAGCAGCCAAGATCCAGCGGGAGGCGGGGAGACCCAGTACTTC. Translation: CASSQDPAGGGETQYF.

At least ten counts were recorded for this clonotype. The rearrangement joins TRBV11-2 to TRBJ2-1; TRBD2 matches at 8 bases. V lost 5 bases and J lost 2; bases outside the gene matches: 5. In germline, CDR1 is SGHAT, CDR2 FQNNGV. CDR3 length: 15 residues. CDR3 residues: CASSHPGLAYNEQFF. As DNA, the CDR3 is TGTGCCAGCAGCCACCCGGGACTAGCCTACAATGAGCAGTTCTTC.

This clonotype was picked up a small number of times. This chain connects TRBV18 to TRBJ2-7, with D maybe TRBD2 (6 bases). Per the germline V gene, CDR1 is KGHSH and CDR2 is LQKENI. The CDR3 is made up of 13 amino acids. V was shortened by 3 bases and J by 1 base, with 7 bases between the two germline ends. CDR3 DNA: TGTGCCAGCTCACCCGGGACTTCCTACGAGCAGTACGTC. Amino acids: CASSPGTSYEQYV.

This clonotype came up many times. As DNA, the CDR3 is TGCGCCAGCAGCTCGTCCACGGGGAGCGAGCAGTACTTC. Its translation: CASSSSTGSEQYF. The rearrangement links TRBV5-1 to TRBJ2-7, with TRBD2 as a possible D gene (5 bases). Germline V gives CDR1 SGHRS, CDR2 YFSETQ. Trimming stripped 3 bases from V and 6 bases from J, with 13 bases between. The CDR3 totals 13 residues. Full variable domain (outside the CDR3, taken from reference TRBV5-1 and TRBJ2-7): KAGVTQTPRYLIKTRGQQVTLSCSPISGHRSVSWYQQTPGQGLQFLFEYFSETQRNKGNFPGRFSGRQFSNSRSEMNVSTLELGDSALYLCASSSSTGSEQYFGPGTRLTVT.

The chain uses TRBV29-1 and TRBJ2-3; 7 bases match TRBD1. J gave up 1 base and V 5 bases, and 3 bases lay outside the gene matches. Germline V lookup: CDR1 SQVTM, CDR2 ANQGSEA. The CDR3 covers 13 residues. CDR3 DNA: TGCAGCGTTTCGGGACAGCGCACAGATACGCAGTATTTT. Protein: CSVSGQRTDTQYF.

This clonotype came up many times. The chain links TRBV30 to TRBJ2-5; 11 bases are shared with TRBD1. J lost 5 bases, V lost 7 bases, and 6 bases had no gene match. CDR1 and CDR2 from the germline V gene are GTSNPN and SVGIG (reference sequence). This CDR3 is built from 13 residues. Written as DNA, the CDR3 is TGTGCCTCGGACAGGGGGCTTGCTGAGACCCAGTACTTC. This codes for CASDRGLAETQYF.

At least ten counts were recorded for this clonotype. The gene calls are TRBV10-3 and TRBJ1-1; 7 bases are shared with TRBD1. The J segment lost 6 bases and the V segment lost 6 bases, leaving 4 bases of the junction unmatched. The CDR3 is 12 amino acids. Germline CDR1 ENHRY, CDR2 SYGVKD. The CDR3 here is CAIRAGTAEAFF. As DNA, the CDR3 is TGTGCCATCAGGGCGGGGACAGCTGAAGCTTTCTTT.

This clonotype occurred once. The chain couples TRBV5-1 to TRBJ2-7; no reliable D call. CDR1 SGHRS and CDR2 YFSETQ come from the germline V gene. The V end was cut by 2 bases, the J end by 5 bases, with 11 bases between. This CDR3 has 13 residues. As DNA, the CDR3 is TGCGCCAGCAGCTTAAATATTGGGGACGAGCAGTACGTC. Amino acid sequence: CASSLNIGDEQYV.

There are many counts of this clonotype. The CDR3 protein is CASSIMTETTGELFF. CDR3 sequence (DNA): TGTGCCAGCAGCATAATGACTGAAACTACCGGGGAGCTGTTTTTT. This chain uses TRBV5-5 with TRBJ2-2; D is uncertain. The CDR3 runs to 15 residues. Germline V CDR1 and CDR2: SGHKS, YYEKEE (reference sequence). Trimming took 4 bases from V and 5 from J, leaving 15 bases between them. Together with reference TRBV5-5 and TRBJ2-2, the CDR3 gives the full variable domain: DAGVTQSPTHLIKTRGQQVTLRCSPISGHKSVSWYQQVLGQGPQFIFQYYEKEERGRGNFPDRFSARQFPNYSSELNVNALLLGDSALYLCASSIMTETTGELFFGEGSRLTVL.

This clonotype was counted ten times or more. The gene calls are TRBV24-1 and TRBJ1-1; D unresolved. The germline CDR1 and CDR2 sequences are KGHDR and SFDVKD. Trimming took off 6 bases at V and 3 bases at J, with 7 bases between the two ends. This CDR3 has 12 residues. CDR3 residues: CATSSVDTEAFF. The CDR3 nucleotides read TGTGCCACCAGTTCGGTGGACACTGAAGCTTTCTTT.

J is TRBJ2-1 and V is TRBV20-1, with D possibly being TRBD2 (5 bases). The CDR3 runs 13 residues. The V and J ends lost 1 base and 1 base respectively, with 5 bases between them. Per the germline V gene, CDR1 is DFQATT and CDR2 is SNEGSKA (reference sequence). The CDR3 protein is CSARGRSYNEQFF. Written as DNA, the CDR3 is TGCAGTGCTAGAGGGAGGTCCTACAATGAGCAGTTCTTC.

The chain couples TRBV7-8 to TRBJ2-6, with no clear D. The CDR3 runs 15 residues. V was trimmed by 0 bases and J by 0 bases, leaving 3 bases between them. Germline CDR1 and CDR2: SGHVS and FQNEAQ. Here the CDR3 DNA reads TGTGCCAGCAGCTTAGCGCTCTCTGGGGCCAACGTCCTGACTTTC. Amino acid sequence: CASSLALSGANVLTF.

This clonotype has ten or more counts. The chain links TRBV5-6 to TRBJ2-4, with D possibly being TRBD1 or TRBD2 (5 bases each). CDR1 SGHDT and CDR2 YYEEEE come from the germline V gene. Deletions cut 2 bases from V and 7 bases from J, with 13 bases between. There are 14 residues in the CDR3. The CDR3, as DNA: TGTGCCAGCAGCTTTCCGGGGCGGATGAACATTCAGTACTTC. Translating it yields CASSFPGRMNIQYF.